This T cell receptor (beta chain) was retrieved from a study of identical twins. V was pared by 8 bases and J by 4 bases, with 16 bases between. The CDR3 has 13 amino acids. Germline V CDR1 and CDR2: SQVTM, ANQGSEA. TCRdb used MiXCR to reprocess the 5' RACE reads, holding one entry per CDR3 protein. Here the sample spans hundreds of thousands of distinct CDR3 sequences, around a sixth being singletons. This clonotype was recorded a few times. The same sample was also studied in work on T cells expressing NK-cell markers. That paper adds: Sorted CD3+CD56+NKG2C+, CD3+CD56+NKG2C- and CD3+CD56-NKG2C+ T-cell subsets were beta-chain profiled. Of the CD8+ T cell pool in over 5 donors, roughly 1.0-8% was accounted for by dominant NKG2C+ clonotypes.

This receptor was taken from a woman aged 18-29 years in good health. V is TRBV29-1 and J is TRBJ2-3, with D hard to call. Sequenced material: PBMCs. The CDR3 DNA sequence: TGCAGCTCCCCTTTTCTGGGTTCAGATACGCAGTATTTT. Its translation is CSSPFLGSDTQYF.